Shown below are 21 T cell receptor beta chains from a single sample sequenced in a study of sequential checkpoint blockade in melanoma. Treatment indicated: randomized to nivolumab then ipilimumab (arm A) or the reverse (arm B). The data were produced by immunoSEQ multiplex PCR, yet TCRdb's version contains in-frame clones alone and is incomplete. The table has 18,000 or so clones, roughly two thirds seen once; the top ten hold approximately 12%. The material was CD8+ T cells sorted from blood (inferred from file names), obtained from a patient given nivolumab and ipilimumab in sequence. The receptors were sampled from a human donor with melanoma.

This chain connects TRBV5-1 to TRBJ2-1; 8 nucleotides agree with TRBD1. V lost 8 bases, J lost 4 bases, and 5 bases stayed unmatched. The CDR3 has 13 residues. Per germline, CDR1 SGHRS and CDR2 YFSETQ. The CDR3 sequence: CASWDRSYNEQFF. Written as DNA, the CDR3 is TGCGCCAGTTGGGACAGGAGTTACAATGAGCAGTTCTTC. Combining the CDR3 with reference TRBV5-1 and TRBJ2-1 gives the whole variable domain KAGVTQTPRYLIKTRGQQVTLSCSPISGHRSVSWYQQTPGQGLQFLFEYFSETQRNKGNFPGRFSGRQFSNSRSEMNVSTLELGDSALYLCASWDRSYNEQFFGPGTRLTVL.

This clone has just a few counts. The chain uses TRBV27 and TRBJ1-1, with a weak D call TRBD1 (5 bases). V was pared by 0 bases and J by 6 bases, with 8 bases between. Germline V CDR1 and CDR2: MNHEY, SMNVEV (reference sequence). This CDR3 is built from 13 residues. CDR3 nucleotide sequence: TGTGCCAGCAGTTTATCCAGGGCGTCTGAAGCTTTCTTT. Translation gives CASSLSRASEAFF.

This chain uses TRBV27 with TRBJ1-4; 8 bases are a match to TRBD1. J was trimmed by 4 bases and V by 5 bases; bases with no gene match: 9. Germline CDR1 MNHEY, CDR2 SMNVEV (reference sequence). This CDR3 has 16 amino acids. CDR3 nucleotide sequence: TGTGCCAGCAGTAGGCCAGGGACAGGACTTAATGAAAAACTGTTTTTT. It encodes CASSRPGTGLNEKLFF.

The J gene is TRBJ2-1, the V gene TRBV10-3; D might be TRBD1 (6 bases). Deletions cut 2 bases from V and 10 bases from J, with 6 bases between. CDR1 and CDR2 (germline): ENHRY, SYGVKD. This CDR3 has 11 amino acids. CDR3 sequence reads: CAISEGGEQFF. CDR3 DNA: TGTGCCATCAGTGAGGGGGGCGAGCAGTTCTTC.

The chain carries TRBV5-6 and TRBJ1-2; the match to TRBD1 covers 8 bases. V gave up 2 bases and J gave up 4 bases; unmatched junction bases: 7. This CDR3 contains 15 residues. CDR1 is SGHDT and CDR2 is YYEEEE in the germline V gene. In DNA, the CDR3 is TGTGCCAGCAGCTTTCGGACAGGGAGTTCCTATGGCTACACCTTC. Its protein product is CASSFRTGSSYGYTF.

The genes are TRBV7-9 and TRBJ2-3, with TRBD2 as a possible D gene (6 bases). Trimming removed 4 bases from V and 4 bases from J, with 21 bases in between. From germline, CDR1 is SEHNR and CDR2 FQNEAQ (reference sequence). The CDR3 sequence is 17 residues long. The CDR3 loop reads CASSSPPPGLGPDTQYF. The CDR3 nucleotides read TGTGCCAGCAGCTCACCGCCCCCGGGACTGGGGCCAGATACGCAGTATTTT. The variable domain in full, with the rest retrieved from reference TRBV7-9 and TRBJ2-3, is DTGVSQNPRHKITKRGQNVTFRCDPISEHNRLYWYRQTLGQGPEFLTYFQNEAQLEKSRLLSDRFSAERPKGSFSTLEIQRTEQGDSAMYLCASSSPPPGLGPDTQYFGPGTRLTVL.

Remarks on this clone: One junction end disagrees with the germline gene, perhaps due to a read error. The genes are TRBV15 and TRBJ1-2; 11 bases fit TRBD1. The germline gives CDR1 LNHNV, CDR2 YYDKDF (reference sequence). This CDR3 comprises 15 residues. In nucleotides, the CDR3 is TGTGCCATCAGCAGGGAAGGACAGGGGGCTTATGGCTACACCTTC. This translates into CAISREGQGAYGYTF.

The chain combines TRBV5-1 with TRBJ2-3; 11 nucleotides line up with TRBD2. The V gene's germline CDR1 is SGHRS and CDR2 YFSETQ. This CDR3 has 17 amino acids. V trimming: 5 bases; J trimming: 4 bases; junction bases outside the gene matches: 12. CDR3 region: CASSYAPGLAVADTQYF. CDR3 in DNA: TGCGCCAGCAGTTATGCCCCGGGACTAGCGGTCGCAGATACGCAGTATTTT.

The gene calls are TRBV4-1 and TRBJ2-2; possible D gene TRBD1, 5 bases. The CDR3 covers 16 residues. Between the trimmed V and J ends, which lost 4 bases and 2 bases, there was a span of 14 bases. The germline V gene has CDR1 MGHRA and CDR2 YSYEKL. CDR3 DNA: TGCGCCAGCAGCCTCTTGACAGAGGACAACACCGGGGAGCTGTTTTTT. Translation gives CASSLLTEDNTGELFF.

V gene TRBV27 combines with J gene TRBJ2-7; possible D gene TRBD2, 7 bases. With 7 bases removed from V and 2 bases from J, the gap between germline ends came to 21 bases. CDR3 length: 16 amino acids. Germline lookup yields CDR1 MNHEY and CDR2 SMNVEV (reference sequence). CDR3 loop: CASMSRGGANPYEQYF. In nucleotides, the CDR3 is TGTGCCAGCATGTCTAGGGGGGGGGCAAACCCCTACGAGCAGTACTTC.

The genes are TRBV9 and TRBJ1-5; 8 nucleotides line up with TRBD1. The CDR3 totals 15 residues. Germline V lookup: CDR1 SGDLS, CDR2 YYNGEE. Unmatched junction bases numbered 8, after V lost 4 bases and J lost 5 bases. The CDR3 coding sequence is TGTGCCAGCAGCTCAGGGACAGGTCCGGATCAGCCCCAGCATTTT. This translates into CASSSGTGPDQPQHF. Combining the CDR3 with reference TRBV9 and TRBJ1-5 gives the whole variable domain DSGVTQTPKHLITATGQRVTLRCSPRSGDLSVYWYQQSLDQGLQFLIQYYNGEERAKGNILERFSAQQFPDLHSELNLSSLELGDSALYFCASSSGTGPDQPQHFGDGTRLSIL.

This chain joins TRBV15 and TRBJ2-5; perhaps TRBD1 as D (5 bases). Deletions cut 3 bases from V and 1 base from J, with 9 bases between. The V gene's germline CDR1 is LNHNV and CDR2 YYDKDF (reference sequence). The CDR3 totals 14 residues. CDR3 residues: CATSRDTSQETQYF. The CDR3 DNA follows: TGTGCCACCAGCAGGGACACGTCCCAAGAGACCCAGTACTTC. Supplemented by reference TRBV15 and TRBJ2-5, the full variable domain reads DAMVIQNPRYQVTQFGKPVTLSCSQTLNHNVMYWYQQKSSQAPKLLFHYYDKDFNNEADTPDNFQSRRPNTSFCFLDIRSPGLGDTAMYLCATSRDTSQETQYFGPGTRLLVL.

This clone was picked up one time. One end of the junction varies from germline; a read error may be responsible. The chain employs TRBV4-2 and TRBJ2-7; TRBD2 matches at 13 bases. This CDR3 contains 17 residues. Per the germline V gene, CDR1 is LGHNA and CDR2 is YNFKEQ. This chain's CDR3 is CASSQDEASRLAGGVNF. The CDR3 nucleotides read TGTGCCAGCAGCCAAGATGAGGCCTCCCGACTAGCGGGGGGAGTAAACTTC.

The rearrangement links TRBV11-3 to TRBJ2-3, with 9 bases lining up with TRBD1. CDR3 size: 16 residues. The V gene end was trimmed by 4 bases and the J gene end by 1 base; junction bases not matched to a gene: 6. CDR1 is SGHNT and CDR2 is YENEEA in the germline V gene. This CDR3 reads CASSWHRGRGTDTQYF. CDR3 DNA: TGTGCCAGCAGCTGGCACAGGGGGCGGGGCACAGATACGCAGTATTTT.

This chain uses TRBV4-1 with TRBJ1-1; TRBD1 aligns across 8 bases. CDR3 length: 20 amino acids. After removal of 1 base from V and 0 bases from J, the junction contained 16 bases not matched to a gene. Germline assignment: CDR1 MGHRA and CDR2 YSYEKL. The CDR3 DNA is TGCGCCAGCAGCCAAGCAACCCCCCTTTTGACAGGGGTGGTGAACACTGAAGCTTTCTTT. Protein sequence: CASSQATPLLTGVVNTEAFF.

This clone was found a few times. The CDR3 DNA is TGTGCCAGCAGTGAGGGGCGGGGGGGGTCAGATACGCAGTATTTT. This encodes CASSEGRGGSDTQYF. V is TRBV6-1 and J is TRBJ2-3, with 9 bases lining up with TRBD2. Trimming at V came to 3 bases and at J to 4 bases, leaving 5 bases not matched to a gene. Germline V gives CDR1 MNHNS, CDR2 SASEGT. CDR3 size: 15 residues.

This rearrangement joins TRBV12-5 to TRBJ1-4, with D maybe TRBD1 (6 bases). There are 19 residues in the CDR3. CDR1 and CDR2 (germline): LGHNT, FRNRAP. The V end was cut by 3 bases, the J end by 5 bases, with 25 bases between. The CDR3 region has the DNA TGTGCTAGTGGTTTCGACCCTCACCCTGACAGGCCCTGGAATGAAAAACTGTTTTTT. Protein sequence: CASGFDPHPDRPWNEKLFF.

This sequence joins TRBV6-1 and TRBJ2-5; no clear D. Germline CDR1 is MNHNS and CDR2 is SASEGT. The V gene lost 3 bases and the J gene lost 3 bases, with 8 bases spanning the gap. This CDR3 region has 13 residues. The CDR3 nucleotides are TGTGCCAGCAGTGATAGAATAAAAGAGACCCAGTACTTC. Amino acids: CASSDRIKETQYF.

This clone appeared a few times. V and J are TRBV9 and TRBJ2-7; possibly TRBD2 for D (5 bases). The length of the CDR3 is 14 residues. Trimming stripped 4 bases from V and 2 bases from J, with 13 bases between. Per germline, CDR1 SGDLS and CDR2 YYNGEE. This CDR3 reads CASSQTGIPYEQYF. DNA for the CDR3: TGTGCCAGCAGCCAAACCGGGATCCCCTACGAGCAGTACTTC. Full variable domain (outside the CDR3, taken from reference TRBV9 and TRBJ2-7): DSGVTQTPKHLITATGQRVTLRCSPRSGDLSVYWYQQSLDQGLQFLIQYYNGEERAKGNILERFSAQQFPDLHSELNLSSLELGDSALYFCASSQTGIPYEQYFGPGTRLTVT.

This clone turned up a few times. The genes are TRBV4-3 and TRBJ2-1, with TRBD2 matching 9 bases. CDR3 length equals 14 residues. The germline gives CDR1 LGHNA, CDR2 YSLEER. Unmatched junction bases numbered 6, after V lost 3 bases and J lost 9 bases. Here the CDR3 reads CASSHGGGAFEQFF. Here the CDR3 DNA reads TGCGCCAGCAGCCACGGCGGGGGGGCCTTTGAGCAGTTCTTC.

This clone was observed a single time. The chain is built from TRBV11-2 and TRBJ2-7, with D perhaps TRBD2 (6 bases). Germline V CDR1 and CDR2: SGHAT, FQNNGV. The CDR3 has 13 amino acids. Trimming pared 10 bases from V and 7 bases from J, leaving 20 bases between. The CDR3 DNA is TGTGCCATCCTGGGGCGGAGGGGTGATGAGCAGTACTTC. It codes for CAILGRRGDEQYF. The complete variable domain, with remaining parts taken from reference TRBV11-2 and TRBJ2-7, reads EAGVAQSPRYKIIEKRQSVAFWCNPISGHATLYWYQQILGQGPKLLIQFQNNGVVDDSQLPKDRFSAERLKGVDSTLKIQPAKLEDSAVYLCAILGRRGDEQYFGPGTRLTVT.